These 10 T cell receptor beta chains came from one sample sequenced in a study of shared clonotypes between healthy human individuals. Some clones are missing from TCRdb's copy, which holds only in-frame ones; the method was immunoSEQ multiplex PCR. The sample contains approximately 2.3 million clones, approximately 95% of which appear only once. The sample comprised naive CD4+ T cells from PBMCs. Subset specified: CD45RA+ positively selected. The receptor set was obtained from a man aged 18 to 30 in good health. Some clones in this sample may be carry-over from other donors' samples.

The chain couples TRBV29-1 to TRBJ1-2; 7 bases agree with TRBD1. CDR1 is SQVTM, CDR2 ANQGSEA, per germline. This CDR3 spans 15 amino acids. V was pared by 8 bases and J by 4 bases, with 16 bases of the junction left unmatched. CDR3 nucleotide sequence: TGCAGCATACCAGGGGGTCTAGCCAGCCCCTATGGCTACACCTTC. Translated, it gives CSIPGGLASPYGYTF. The full variable domain, with the rest looked up from reference TRBV29-1 and TRBJ1-2, is SAVISQKPSRDICQRGTSLTIQCQVDSQVTMMFWYRQQPGQSLTLIATANQGSEATYESGFVIDKFPISRPNLTFSTLTVSNMSPEDSSIYLCSIPGGLASPYGYTFGSGTRLTVV.

This clone showed up just once. The genes are TRBV7-8 and TRBJ2-4; 12 bases match TRBD1. The V gene's germline CDR1 is SGHVS and CDR2 FQNEAQ. V dropped 1 base and J dropped 0; count of bases not matched to a gene: 13. This CDR3 has 21 residues. This CDR3 reads CASSLEGVGQGAILAKNIQYF. The CDR3 nucleotides are TGTGCCAGCAGCTTAGAGGGAGTGGGACAGGGGGCGATATTAGCCAAAAACATTCAGTACTTC.

V and J are TRBV2 and TRBJ1-1; D unclear. The CDR3 runs to 13 residues. V was clipped by 7 bases and J by 4 bases, with 13 bases between them. Per germline, CDR1 SNHLY and CDR2 FYNNEI. CDR3 sequence reads: CASTVGGATEAFF. The CDR3 DNA sequence: TGTGCCAGCACTGTAGGTGGTGCCACTGAAGCTTTCTTT.

The gene calls are TRBV5-8 and TRBJ2-7; D is uncertain. V was clipped by 4 bases and J by 5 bases, with 7 bases between them. This CDR3 comprises 11 residues. Germline CDR1 SGHTS, CDR2 YDEGEE. CDR3 coding DNA: TGTGCCAGCAGCCCCTGGCACGAGCAGTACTTC. Amino acid sequence: CASSPWHEQYF.

V usage is TRBV27 and J usage is TRBJ1-2; TRBD1 is a possible D gene (6 bases). Trimming took 0 bases from V and 0 from J, leaving 11 bases between them. The CDR3 has 16 amino acids. From germline, CDR1 is MNHEY and CDR2 SMNVEV (reference sequence). CDR3 protein: CASSLSGADSNYGYTF. For the CDR3, the DNA is TGTGCCAGCAGTTTATCGGGGGCGGACTCTAACTATGGCTACACCTTC.

V gene TRBV5-1 combines with J gene TRBJ1-4, with D hard to call. This CDR3 has 13 amino acids. Germline assignment: CDR1 SGHRS and CDR2 YFSETQ. Between the trimmed V and J ends, which lost 4 bases and 8 bases, there was a span of 12 bases. CDR3 nucleotide sequence: TGCGCCAGCAGCCCGGCAACCGCGGAAAAACTGTTTTTT. This codes for CASSPATAEKLFF.

This clone was observed once. The chain carries TRBV11-3 and TRBJ2-2; 11 bases match TRBD1. This CDR3 contains 15 residues. Germline V CDR1 and CDR2: SGHNT, YENEEA. J gave up 5 bases and V 5 bases, and 4 bases lay outside the gene matches. The CDR3 is CASSADRGLTGELFF. For the CDR3, the DNA is TGTGCCAGCAGCGCGGACAGGGGGCTGACCGGGGAGCTGTTTTTT.

The chain has TRBV7-8 and TRBJ2-7; 7 nucleotides agree with TRBD2. The CDR3 covers 14 residues. Germline V lookup: CDR1 SGHVS, CDR2 FQNEAQ. V gave up 0 bases and J gave up 3 bases; unmatched junction bases: 2. CDR3 in amino acids: CASSLAWGGYEQYF. CDR3 nucleotide sequence: TGTGCCAGCAGCTTAGCTTGGGGGGGCTACGAGCAGTACTTC.

DNA of the CDR3: TGTGCCAGCAGTGAACTACAAGGGAGCAATCAGCCCCAGCATTTT. This sequence encodes CASSELQGSNQPQHF. The gene calls are TRBV28 and TRBJ1-5; D uncertain. The CDR3 length is 15 residues. V was cut by 5 bases and J by 1 base, with 12 bases left in between. Germline-derived CDR1 and CDR2 are MDHEN and SYDVKM.

The CDR3 region has the DNA TGTGCCAGCAGCTTCGGCGGGAGGGCCAGCGGTGAGCAGTTCTTC. As protein: CASSFGGRASGEQFF. The chain is built from TRBV7-2 and TRBJ2-1; 9 positions agree with TRBD2. Germline assignment: CDR1 SGHTA and CDR2 FQGNSA. V dropped 3 bases and J dropped 9; count of bases not matched to a gene: 9. The CDR3 covers 15 residues.